These T cell receptor beta chains were read from a single sample in a study of blood T cells in healthy people across ages. TCRdb processed the 5' RACE reads anew with MiXCR; each CDR3 protein has one entry. The sample yields 600,000 or so distinct CDR3 sequences, approximately 30% seen once. The source material was blood. These receptor sequences come from a woman older than 75 in good health. Both conserved end residues are trimmed from each CDR3. A D gene is named only where the DNA matches it firmly.

>.|TRBV21-1|TRBJ1-5
ASSKAADRSGQPQH
>.|TRBV12-3/TRBV12-4|TRBJ2-2
ASSFWLAKHTGELF
>.|TRBV7-2|TRBJ1-1
ASSFPPPGTGNTEAF
>.|TRBV10-3|TRBJ2-3
ATIGVANHTDTQY
>TRBD2|TRBV7-9|TRBJ2-5
ASSHGTSGWNEQY
>TRBD2|TRBV28|TRBJ2-1
ASIGTSGGLEQF
>.|TRBV5-1|TRBJ2-7
ASSLDSEYYEQY
>.|TRBV2|TRBJ1-2
ASSGWDNYGYT
>.|TRBV20-1|.
SAREARVVAETQY
>TRBD2|TRBV7-2|.
ASSPLGLAGVMETQY
>TRBD1|TRBV12-3/TRBV12-4|TRBJ1-4
ASSLDRVGQLF
>.|TRBV6-1|TRBJ2-7
ASSGRGSYGQY
>.|TRBV28|TRBJ1-1
ASSLWDRWNTEAF
>.|TRBV20-1|TRBJ1-2
GVSSIPFYGYT
>TRBD2|TRBV15|TRBJ2-3
ATSRRLAGARDTQY
>TRBD1|TRBV11-2|.
ASSSGQGATQY
>.|TRBV7-9|TRBJ2-2
ASSFLGADTEELF
>.|TRBV20-1|TRBJ2-1
SARVAGSSSYNEQF
>TRBD2|TRBV9|TRBJ2-1
ASSFIAGGQSYNEQF
>TRBD1|TRBV12-3/TRBV12-4|TRBJ1-1
ASSFQGGNTEAF
>.|TRBV10-3|TRBJ1-4
AISEGGATNEKLF
>.|TRBV2|.
ASRFYGGQETQF
>TRBD1|TRBV5-1|TRBJ2-6
ASSPAGTGFSGANVLT
>TRBD2|TRBV3-1|TRBJ2-1
ASSQDRGGDYNEQF
>.|TRBV18|TRBJ1-2
VSSPPTEYYGYT
>TRBD1|TRBV28|TRBJ1-1
ASTLPGGGRRAF
>.|TRBV7-2|.
ASNLVGGGRYNEQY
>TRBD1|TRBV7-2|TRBJ1-3
ASSLGQGAFSGNTIY
>TRBD1|TRBV27|TRBJ1-2
ASSPRGPSRGYT
>TRBD2|TRBV20-1|TRBJ2-4
SAGTTGGAKNIQY
>.|TRBV5-6|TRBJ2-6
ASSLETQNSGANVLT
>TRBD1|TRBV5-1|TRBJ1-1
ASSLQGANTEAF
>.|TRBV7-8|TRBJ2-5
ASSFGFQSGGTQY
>TRBD1|TRBV28|TRBJ2-7
ASSFIDRGSSYEQY
>TRBD2|TRBV6-1|TRBJ2-1
AITSGGYVYEQF
>.|TRBV28|TRBJ2-7
ASSPGQDFPSYEQY